The TCR beta chain under discussion was sequenced for a study of blood T cell repertoires in COVID-19. For the study at large: The analysed material was cDNA or gDNA that came from T cells, B-cell-depleted T cells, or PBMCs.

Authors' data handling: By means of reference gene primer amplification, nucleated cell counts were estimated. The assay was immunoSEQ multiplex PCR, and TCRdb's table has in-frame clones only and misses some. V, J and clone size were drawn from that table, and D and trimming were deduced from the DNA. The table lists 150,000 or so clones, 70% to 90% of them singletons. Those enrolled, adults aged roughly 18 to 89 years, came from about two dozen US areas. Recovered participants had two consecutive negative NP/OP PCR tests, healthcare professional clearance, or symptom resolution. The V segment lost 4 bases and the J segment 5 bases; nucleotides outside the gene matches: 10. CDR3 length: 15 amino acids. CDR1 is SNHLY, CDR2 FYNNEI, per germline.

This sequence was found in a man in his forties who had recovered from COVID-19. The sample was PBMCs or T cells enriched from blood (not recorded which). The chain has TRBV2 and TRBJ1-1; 7 positions match TRBD1. The CDR3 is CASSVRQGFGTEAFF. The CDR3 DNA sequence: TGTGCCAGCAGTGTTCGACAGGGTTTTGGGACTGAAGCTTTCTTT. The full variable domain, with the rest looked up from reference TRBV2 and TRBJ1-1, is EPEVTQTPSHQVTQMGQEVILRCVPISNHLYFYWYRQILGQKVEFLVSFYNNEISEKSEIFDDQFSVERPDGSNFTLKIRSTKLEDSAMYFCASSVRQGFGTEAFFGQGTRLTVV.